The clone carrying this T cell receptor (beta chain) was seen once. This record belongs to a study of blood T cell repertoires in COVID-19. For the study at large: From the United States, Italy and Spain came samples of acute and convalescent COVID-19. The analysed material was cDNA or gDNA that came from T cells, B-cell-depleted T cells, or PBMCs.

Original processing methods: Counts of nucleated cells, estimated from reference gene primer amplification, were obtained. Clones were sequenced by immunoSEQ multiplex PCR, and TCRdb holds only the in-frame ones, with some missing. The V and J calls and clone size were taken over from that table, and D and trimming were inferred from the DNA. The data hold tens of thousands of clones, with roughly 85% observed a single time. V lost 4 bases and J 6 bases, leaving 7 bases between the germline ends. In germline, CDR1 is SGHAT, CDR2 FQNNGV. The CDR3 consists of 12 residues. This chain uses TRBV11-2 with TRBJ2-1; the D is unclear. The clonotype comes from an older woman with acute or convalescent COVID-19. Sequenced input: peripheral blood. In nucleotides, the CDR3 is TGTGCCAGCAGCTGGAGTATCAATGAGCAGTTCTTC. This gives the protein CASSWSINEQFF.